One and the same sample provided the 14 T cell receptor beta chains below, sequenced in a study of T cell responses to AZD1222 COVID-19 vaccine. Data came from immunoSEQ multiplex PCR; TCRdb stores just in-frame clones and leaves some out. The sample includes about 130,000 clones, around 84% seen only once; the top ten take 12%. This specimen was peripheral blood, taken on day 0 of AZD1222 vaccination. The receptor source for this set is an adult in good health.

The chain carries TRBV2 and TRBJ2-1, with D possibly TRBD2 on 6 matching bases. The length of the CDR3 is 17 residues. V lost 3 bases and J lost 2, with 17 bases in between. Germline V gives CDR1 SNHLY, CDR2 FYNNEI. The CDR3 DNA reads as TGTGCCAGCAGTGACACTCGCGCGGGATATACCTACAATGAGCAGTTCTTC. Translating gives CASSDTRAGYTYNEQFF.

The J gene is TRBJ2-1, the V gene TRBV6-5; 10 nucleotides line up with TRBD1. The trim removed 7 bases at V and 10 bases at J, leaving 7 bases unmatched. The CDR3 sequence is 13 residues long. Germline lookup yields CDR1 MNHEY and CDR2 SVGAGI. CDR3: CASTRGQGNEQFF. The CDR3 DNA is TGTGCCAGCACCAGGGGACAGGGGAACGAGCAGTTCTTC.

This chain uses TRBV7-8 with TRBJ2-7; D not certain. Germline assignment: CDR1 SGHVS and CDR2 FQNEAQ. V was trimmed by 6 bases and J by 1 base, leaving 16 bases between them. The CDR3 has 15 amino acids. The CDR3 DNA reads as TGTGCCAGCAGAGAGCAGTCCGGACCATCCTACGAGCAGTACTTC. Protein: CASREQSGPSYEQYF. Using reference TRBV7-8 and TRBJ2-7 for the parts outside the CDR3, the full variable domain is GAGVSQSPRYKVAKRGQDVALRCDPISGHVSLFWYQQALGQGPEFLTYFQNEAQLDKSGLPSDRFFAERPEGSVSTLKIQRTQQEDSAVYLCASREQSGPSYEQYFGPGTRLTVT.

The chain is built from TRBV4-2 and TRBJ2-7; 10 positions match TRBD1. Losses at the gene ends were 1 base for V and 3 bases for J; bases not matched to a gene: 3. Germline loops: CDR1 LGHNA, CDR2 YNFKEQ. This CDR3 spans 15 amino acids. The CDR3 DNA follows: TGTGCCAGCAGCCAAGGAGGACAGGGGGACTACGAGCAGTACTTC. It is translated as CASSQGGQGDYEQYF.

The chain is built from TRBV18 and TRBJ1-5, with 7 bases aligning to TRBD1. Germline CDR1 and CDR2: KGHSH and LQKENI. With V trimmed by 0 bases and J by 7 bases, 6 bases remained unmatched. This CDR3 is built from 15 residues. In DNA, the CDR3 is TGTGCCAGCTCACCACCTGACAGGGCAGAACAGCCCCAGCATTTT. Translating it yields CASSPPDRAEQPQHF.

This clone has more than one count but fewer than ten. The chain employs TRBV27 and TRBJ1-2; possible D gene TRBD1, 6 bases. V lost 3 bases and J 4 bases, leaving 9 bases between the germline ends. Germline loops: CDR1 MNHEY, CDR2 SMNVEV (reference sequence). The CDR3 extends over 13 amino acids. Here the CDR3 DNA reads TGTGCCAGCAGTTTCAACAGGGCCTATGGCTACACCTTC. This codes for CASSFNRAYGYTF.

The chain carries TRBV20-1 and TRBJ1-1; no definite D call. The CDR3 covers 8 residues. Germline V CDR1 and CDR2: DFQATT, SNEGSKA (reference sequence). The V end was cut by 5 bases, the J end by 6 bases, with 1 base between. CDR3 bases: TGCAGTGCTCCTGAAGCTTTCTTT. It encodes CSAPEAFF.

This chain connects TRBV4-3 to TRBJ1-4; 9 nucleotides align to TRBD1. After removal of 4 bases from V and 7 bases from J, the junction contained 7 bases not matched to a gene. The germline gives CDR1 LGHNA, CDR2 YSLEER. This CDR3 has 15 amino acids. This CDR3 is CASSPTGGWREKLFF. CDR3 DNA: TGCGCCAGCAGCCCCACAGGGGGCTGGCGTGAAAAACTGTTTTTT.

This clone was seen a few times. The J gene is TRBJ1-2, the V gene TRBV9; D is uncertain. Germline loops: CDR1 SGDLS, CDR2 YYNGEE. Trimming removed 0 bases from V and 7 bases from J, with 7 bases in between. The CDR3 totals 12 residues. DNA of the CDR3: TGTGCCAGCAGCGTAGTTAAGGGTGGCTACACCTTC. It specifies CASSVVKGGYTF.

The chain has TRBV19 and TRBJ2-3; D perhaps matches TRBD1 (5 bases). V lost 2 bases to trimming and J lost 0 bases, with 9 bases between them. The CDR3 runs 15 residues. Germline V gene data show CDR1 as LNHDA and CDR2 as SQIVND (reference sequence). CDR3 coding DNA: TGTGCCAGTAGTATACAGGGTTTTAGCACAGATACGCAGTATTTT. This sequence encodes CASSIQGFSTDTQYF. The variable domain in full, completed from reference TRBV19 and TRBJ2-3, reads DGGITQSPKYLFRKEGQNVTLSCEQNLNHDAMYWYRQDPGQGLRLIYYSQIVNDFQKGDIAEGYSVSREKKESFPLTVTSAQKNPTAFYLCASSIQGFSTDTQYFGPGTRLTVL.

This rearrangement joins TRBV30 to TRBJ2-1; 8 nucleotides agree with TRBD2. This CDR3 has 17 residues. The germline V gene encodes CDR1 GTSNPN and CDR2 SVGIG (reference sequence). V shed 1 base and J 0 bases; nucleotides not matched to a gene: 8. The CDR3 is CAWSGLAGSSSYNEQFF. CDR3 DNA: TGTGCCTGGAGTGGCCTAGCGGGTTCGAGCTCCTACAATGAGCAGTTCTTC.

J is TRBJ1-3 and V is TRBV7-8; D remains unclear. This CDR3 contains 15 residues. V lost 4 bases and J 0 bases, leaving 10 bases between the germline ends. Looked up from germline, CDR1 is SGHVS and CDR2 is FQNEAQ. In DNA, the CDR3 is TGTGCCAGCAGCTGGTTGAGCTCCTCTGGAAACACCATATATTTT. This encodes CASSWLSSSGNTIYF.

The chain recombines TRBV6-5 with TRBJ2-7, with D possibly TRBD2 on 6 matching bases. Per germline, CDR1 MNHEY and CDR2 SVGAGI. The CDR3 is 13 residues long. The V end lost 7 bases, the J end lost 1 base, and 11 bases lay between the germline ends. DNA for the CDR3: TGTGCCAGCATTTCTAGCGTTTCCTACGAGCAGTACTTC. Protein sequence: CASISSVSYEQYF.

V usage is TRBV19 and J usage is TRBJ1-3; D remains unclear. In germline, CDR1 is LNHDA, CDR2 SQIVND (reference sequence). There are 16 residues in the CDR3. Trimming removed 5 bases at V and 4 bases at J, with 18 bases between. The CDR3 DNA follows: TGTGCCAGTAGTCTAACACCTGGATCAGACGGAAACACCATATATTTT. Translating gives CASSLTPGSDGNTIYF.